These T cell receptor beta chains were read from a single sample in a study. MiXCR was run by TCRdb on the 5' RACE reads, yielding one entry per CDR3 protein. Among 5,500 to 8,500 distinct CDR3 sequences listed, around 50% were seen once. Source material: naive CD4+ T cells sorted from a lymph node. These receptors were collected from a female donor with breast cancer. Each CDR3 is given with its conserved first and last residue. The D gene is left open where the match is weak. For some rows the clone size is stated as once, few or many, or as a class when expanded; others skip it.

v_call	j_call	d_call	clone_size	cdr3_aa	cdr3_nt
TRBV5-1	TRBJ2-3	-	-	CASSSALSLSRLADTQYF	TGCGCCAGCAGCTCCGCTCTTTCCCTCTCTCGTCTGGCAGATACGCAGTATTTT
TRBV7-6	TRBJ2-5	-	-	CATLRIGGQETQYF	TGTGCCACCCTTCGCATCGGGGGACAAGAGACCCAGTACTTC
TRBV29-1	TRBJ2-3	-	-	CSVASTDTQYF	TGCAGCGTTGCTAGCACAGATACGCAGTATTTT
TRBV4-1	TRBJ2-7	TRBD1	-	CASSQAGQPYEQYF	TGCGCCAGCAGCCAAGCGGGACAGCCCTACGAGCAGTACTTC
TRBV6-1	TRBJ1-5	-	-	CAISPGIENQPQHF	TGTGCCATCAGTCCGGGGATAGAAAATCAGCCCCAGCATTTT
TRBV5-1	TRBJ1-1	-	-	CASSLRRYTEAFF	TGCGCCAGCAGCCTCAGGCGCTACACTGAAGCTTTCTTT
TRBV9	TRBJ2-2	-	-	CASSPWGDTGELFF	TGTGCCAGCAGCCCCTGGGGGGACACCGGGGAGCTGTTTTTT
TRBV5-1	TRBJ2-1	-	-	CASSLDVMNEQFF	TGCGCCAGCAGTTTGGATGTTATGAATGAGCAGTTCTTC
TRBV5-1	TRBJ1-1	-	-	CASSLAEGTEAFF	TGCGCCAGCAGTTTGGCCGAGGGGACTGAAGCTTTCTTT
TRBV5-6	TRBJ1-3	TRBD1	-	CASSLPGQGVDTIYF	TGTGCCAGCAGCTTACCGGGACAGGGGGTCGACACCATATATTTT
TRBV2	TRBJ2-7	-	-	CASSEGSYEQYF	TGTGCCAGCAGTGAAGGGAGTTACGAGCAGTACTTC
TRBV20-1	TRBJ2-7	TRBD1	-	CSATGQGELYERYF	TGCAGTGCAACAGGACAGGGGGAATTATACGAGCGGTACTTC
TRBV20-1	TRBJ2-5	TRBD2	once	CSALAGEFGEETQYF	TGCAGTGCTCTAGCGGGAGAGTTCGGGGAAGAGACCCAGTACTTC
TRBV5-8	TRBJ1-4	-	once	CASSGSHEKLFF	TGTGCCAGCAGCGGGAGCCATGAAAAACTGTTTTTT
TRBV5-1	TRBJ2-1	-	-	CASSLAPGSGEQFF	TGCGCCAGCAGCTTGGCACCGGGGAGTGGGGAGCAGTTCTTC
TRBV7-3	TRBJ2-1	TRBD2	-	CASSSTPGLAGGQFF	TGTGCCAGCAGCTCAACCCCGGGACTAGCGGGAGGGCAGTTCTTC
TRBV7-6	TRBJ2-1	-	-	CASSQKQSSQFF	TGTGCCAGCAGCCAAAAGCAGTCTTCGCAGTTCTTC
TRBV20-1	TRBJ2-7	-	-	CSARARGGEQYF	TGCAGTGCTAGAGCGAGGGGCGGCGAGCAGTACTTC
TRBV7-2	TRBJ2-2	-	-	CASSFDTTNTGELFF	TGTGCCAGCAGCTTTGACACAACGAACACCGGGGAGCTGTTTTTT
TRBV5-1	TRBJ2-7	TRBD1	few	CASSWGVGGAYEQYF	TGCGCCAGCAGCTGGGGAGTAGGGGGCGCCTACGAGCAGTACTTC
TRBV9	TRBJ2-1	-	-	CASSPSGGGNEQFF	TGTGCCAGCAGCCCTAGTGGGGGTGGCAATGAGCAGTTCTTC
TRBV6-5	TRBJ1-1	TRBD1	-	CASREPGQDTGAFF	TGTGCCAGCAGAGAACCCGGACAGGACACTGGAGCTTTCTTT
TRBV20-1	TRBJ2-1	TRBD2	few	CSAMKAGAYNEQFF	TGCAGTGCTATGAAAGCGGGGGCCTACAATGAGCAGTTCTTC
TRBV5-6	TRBJ1-1	-	-	CASSPLSVLHTEAFF	TGTGCCAGCAGCCCCCTTTCGGTACTCCACACTGAAGCTTTCTTT
TRBV5-1	TRBJ2-7	TRBD1	large	CASSPRQGAGSYEQYF	TGCGCCAGCAGCCCCAGACAGGGGGCCGGCTCCTACGAGCAGTACTTC
TRBV20-1	TRBJ1-1	TRBD1	-	CSARDFDRGTNTEAFF	TGCAGTGCTAGAGATTTTGACAGGGGAACGAACACTGAAGCTTTCTTT
TRBV6-1	TRBJ2-6	TRBD2	-	CASSHTHGGASGANVLTF	TGTGCCAGCAGTCACACCCACGGGGGGGCCTCTGGGGCCAACGTCCTGACTTTC
TRBV5-1	TRBJ1-1	TRBD1	few	CASSLAPMTGGNTEAFF	TGCGCCAGCAGCTTGGCCCCAATGACAGGGGGGAACACTGAAGCTTTCTTT
TRBV5-1	TRBJ2-1	-	once	CASSLQTNERFF	TGCGCCAGCAGCCTCCAGACAAATGAGCGGTTCTTC
TRBV7-8	TRBJ2-3	-	-	CASSLTVSTDTQYF	TGTGCCAGCAGCCTTACCGTTAGCACAGATACGCAGTATTTT
TRBV29-1	TRBJ2-3	-	-	CSVEEGADTQYF	TGCAGCGTTGAAGAGGGGGCAGATACGCAGTATTTT
TRBV20-1	TRBJ2-3	-	large	CSASWGRGTDTQYF	TGCAGTGCTAGCTGGGGCCGGGGTACAGATACGCAGTATTTT
TRBV12-3/TRBV12-4	TRBJ2-2	TRBD2	-	CASSLAGRGGTGELFF	TGTGCCAGCAGTTTAGCAGGGAGGGGTGGCACCGGGGAGCTGTTTTTT
TRBV6-6	TRBJ2-7	-	-	CASTRTSQVRSYEQYF	TGTGCCAGCACTAGGACCTCCCAGGTTAGGTCCTACGAGCAGTACTTC
TRBV20-1	TRBJ2-6	-	once	CSARSPGLESGANVLTF	TGCAGTGCTAGATCCCCGGGACTCGAGTCTGGGGCCAACGTCCTGACTTTC
TRBV5-1	TRBJ2-1	-	-	CASSLENQGNEQFF	TGCGCCAGCAGCTTGGAAAATCAGGGGAATGAGCAGTTCTTC
TRBV5-1	TRBJ2-1	TRBD2	-	CASSLVAGGAGEQFF	TGCGCCAGCAGCTTGGTTGCGGGAGGTGCAGGCGAGCAGTTCTTC
TRBV5-1	TRBJ1-2	TRBD1	few	CASRRRDRDGYTF	TGCGCCAGCAGACGCCGGGACAGGGACGGCTACACCTTC
TRBV5-1	TRBJ2-1	-	-	CASSLLESSYNEQFF	TGCGCCAGCAGCTTGTTGGAGAGCTCCTACAATGAGCAGTTCTTC
TRBV15	TRBJ2-3	-	few	CATSRAHQGADTQYF	TGTGCCACCAGCAGAGCTCATCAGGGCGCAGATACGCAGTATTTT
TRBV5-1	TRBJ1-4	TRBD1	-	CASSWTGDFNEKLFF	TGCGCCAGCAGCTGGACAGGGGACTTTAATGAAAAACTGTTTTTT
TRBV29-1	TRBJ2-7	TRBD2	large	CSASLGSGGEQYF	TGCAGCGCATCCCTCGGGTCCGGGGGGGAGCAGTACTTC
TRBV7-2	TRBJ2-7	TRBD2	-	CASRPGGGYEQYF	TGTGCCAGCAGACCGGGCGGGGGCTACGAGCAGTACTTC
TRBV6-6	TRBJ2-7	-	-	CASQGPSYEQYF	TGTGCCAGCCAGGGACCCTCCTACGAGCAGTACTTC
TRBV11-3	TRBJ1-3	-	-	CASRTAGGNTIYF	TGTGCCAGCAGGACGGCAGGGGGAAACACCATATATTTT
TRBV12-3/TRBV12-4	TRBJ2-7	TRBD1	-	CASSLGRGQGAYGQYF	TGTGCCAGCAGTTTAGGCAGGGGACAGGGGGCCTACGGGCAGTACTTC
TRBV6-6	TRBJ1-1	-	-	CATGTHPSAFF	TGTGCAACTGGGACGCACCCGTCGGCTTTCTTT
TRBV27	TRBJ2-2	-	few	CASKVIAGFTGELFF	TGTGCCAGCAAAGTTATCGCAGGGTTTACCGGGGAGCTGTTTTTT
TRBV5-1	TRBJ2-3	TRBD2	-	CASSPYGRDTQYF	TGCGCCAGCAGCCCCTACGGGAGGGATACGCAGTATTTT
TRBV11-2	TRBJ2-3	-	-	CASSLPLAARDTQYF	TGTGCCAGCAGCTTACCCCTGGCCGCGCGAGATACGCAGTATTTT